A selection of T cell receptor beta chains follows, all from one sample in a study of blood T cell repertoires in COVID-19. Assay: immunoSEQ multiplex PCR; the TCRdb copy retains only in-frame clones and omits some. The table records some 170,000 clones, more than 75% of them present only once. The specimen was peripheral blood. These receptors were taken from a woman aged 45-60 years with active or convalescent COVID-19. CDR3s include the opening cysteine and the closing phenylalanine or tryptophan. D genes are given only for firm matches. Not every row has a clone size; where given, it reads once, few, many or a size class.

D gene | J gene | V gene | clone size | CDR3 protein | CDR3 DNA
- | TRBJ1-1 | TRBV5-1 | - | CASSWDTGTEAFF | TGCGCCAGCAGCTGGGACACCGGGACAGAAGCTTTCTTT
- | TRBJ1-2 | TRBV3-1/TRBV3-2 | - | CASSAGTGNANYGYTF | TGTGCCAGCAGCGCAGGGACTGGAAACGCTAACTATGGCTACACCTTC
TRBD2 | TRBJ2-5 | TRBV11-3 | - | CASSLGGSYQETQYF | TGTGCCAGCAGCTTAGGCGGGAGCTACCAAGAGACCCAGTACTTC
- | TRBJ2-7 | TRBV7-2 | - | CASSLGPGSYEQYF | TGTGCCAGCAGCTTAGGGCCGGGCTCCTACGAGCAGTACTTC
TRBD1 | TRBJ1-5 | TRBV7-8 | - | CASSSGTGYSNQPQHF | TGTGCCAGCAGCTCCGGGACAGGGTATAGCAATCAGCCCCAGCATTTT
TRBD2 | TRBJ2-1 | TRBV19 | - | CASSLAGGYNEQFF | TGTGCCAGTAGTCTAGCGGGAGGCTACAATGAGCAGTTCTTC
- | TRBJ1-1 | TRBV29-1 | few | CSGEDRNTEAFF | TGCAGCGGGGAAGACAGGAACACTGAAGCTTTCTTT
TRBD2 | TRBJ2-3 | TRBV28 | - | CASSFPRGSGRADTQYF | TGTGCCAGCAGTTTCCCCCGGGGTAGCGGGAGGGCGGATACGCAGTATTTT
TRBD2 | TRBJ2-2 | TRBV7-9 | - | CASSIQGLAGPTGELFF | TGTGCCAGCAGCATCCAGGGACTAGCGGGGCCGACCGGGGAGCTGTTTTTT
- | TRBJ1-1 | TRBV12-5 | - | CASAAFGQNTEAFF | TGTGCTAGTGCCGCCTTCGGACAGAACACTGAAGCTTTCTTT
TRBD1 | TRBJ1-1 | TRBV11-3 | few | CASSHRGGDTEAFF | TGTGCCAGCAGCCACAGGGGCGGGGACACTGAAGCTTTCTTT
TRBD2 | TRBJ2-7 | TRBV3-1/TRBV3-2 | - | CASSQGMGTSGMIVREQYF | TGTGCCAGCAGCCAAGGGATGGGGACTAGCGGGATGATAGTACGGGAGCAGTACTTC
- | TRBJ1-3 | TRBV9 | - | CASSVPRSFLLNTIYF | TGTGCCAGCAGCGTGCCACGGTCTTTCCTACTAAACACCATATATTTT
- | TRBJ2-3 | TRBV10-3 | - | CAITAASTDTQYF | TGTGCCATCACAGCGGCGAGCACAGATACGCAGTATTTT
- | TRBJ1-4 | TRBV5-6 | once | CASSLGSEKLFF | TGTGCCAGCAGCTTGGGTAGTGAAAAACTGTTTTTT
- | TRBJ1-5 | TRBV7-8 | - | CASSLLQANQPQHF | TGTGCCAGCAGCTTATTGCAGGCTAATCAGCCCCAGCATTTT
TRBD2 | TRBJ2-7 | TRBV5-4 | - | CASSAGGTLSYEQYF | TGTGCCAGCAGCGCGGGGGGGACGCTATCCTACGAGCAGTACTTC
- | TRBJ2-5 | TRBV28 | - | CASSWQYQETQYF | TGTGCCAGCAGTTGGCAGTACCAAGAGACCCAGTACTTC
TRBD1 | TRBJ1-2 | TRBV29-1 | - | CSADRGTGNYGYTF | TGCAGCGCGGACCGGGGGACAGGGAACTATGGCTACACCTTC
- | TRBJ1-2 | TRBV4-3 | once | CASSQGYTLSYGYTF | TGCGCCAGCAGCCAAGGATATACCCTTAGTTATGGCTACACCTTC
TRBD1 | TRBJ1-1 | TRBV28 | - | CASSDLQGGDTEAFF | TGTGCCAGCAGTGACCTACAGGGGGGAGACACTGAAGCTTTCTTT
- | TRBJ1-4 | TRBV6-5 | - | CASRPARVVFEKLFF | TGTGCCAGCAGGCCTGCCAGGGTAGTTTTTGAAAAACTGTTTTTT
- | TRBJ1-1 | TRBV25-1 | - | CASSEEDAEAFF | TGTGCCAGCAGTGAGGAGGACGCTGAAGCTTTCTTT
TRBD1 | TRBJ1-2 | TRBV28 | - | CASSLGQGEGYTF | TGTGCCAGCAGCCTGGGACAGGGGGAGGGCTACACCTTC
- | TRBJ1-3 | TRBV3-1/TRBV3-2 | - | CASSQGAGHNTIYF | TGTGCCAGCAGCCAAGGGGCGGGGCATAACACCATATATTTT
- | TRBJ1-2 | TRBV28 | few | CASTETPSNYGYTF | TGTGCCAGCACTGAGACACCATCTAACTATGGCTACACCTTC
TRBD1 | TRBJ1-1 | TRBV6-4 | - | CASPEKGATEAFF | TGTGCCAGCCCAGAAAAGGGGGCGACTGAAGCTTTCTTT
TRBD1 | TRBJ2-1 | TRBV3-1/TRBV3-2 | - | CASSQDHRGPSYNEQFF | TGTGCCAGCAGCCAAGACCACAGGGGTCCCTCCTACAATGAGCAGTTCTTC
TRBD1 | TRBJ2-5 | TRBV19 | - | CASSIAWTGGPRQETQYF | TGTGCCAGTAGTATAGCCTGGACAGGGGGTCCTCGTCAAGAGACCCAGTACTTC
- | TRBJ1-2 | TRBV7-9 | - | CASAVKGNYGYTF | TGTGCCAGCGCGGTGAAGGGGAACTATGGCTACACCTTC
TRBD2 | TRBJ2-5 | TRBV3-1/TRBV3-2 | - | CASQTSGSFQETQYF | TGTGCCAGCCAAACTAGCGGGAGCTTCCAAGAGACCCAGTACTTC
TRBD2 | TRBJ2-5 | TRBV27 | - | CASSPRGLARRQETQYF | TGTGCCAGCAGTCCTAGGGGACTAGCGCGACGACAAGAGACCCAGTACTTC
- | TRBJ2-1 | TRBV18 | - | CASSPAAVSYNEQFF | TGTGCCAGCTCACCAGCTGCGGTGAGCTACAATGAGCAGTTCTTC
TRBD2 | TRBJ2-1 | TRBV9 | once | CARPTGTSGRYNEQFF | TGTGCCAGGCCGACCGGGACTAGCGGGAGATACAATGAGCAGTTCTTC
- | TRBJ1-5 | TRBV6-2/TRBV6-3 | - | CASSRIYLDSPQHF | TGTGCCAGCAGTCGTATTTACTTGGACAGTCCCCAGCATTTT
TRBD1 | TRBJ1-5 | TRBV7-9 | - | CASSSMDRNQPQHF | TGTGCCAGCAGCTCTATGGACAGGAATCAGCCCCAGCATTTT
- | TRBJ2-1 | TRBV7-2 | - | CASSLASLYEQFF | TGTGCCAGCAGCTTAGCTAGTCTCTATGAGCAGTTCTTC
- | TRBJ1-5 | TRBV5-8 | - | CASSFFQAFGNQPQHF | TGTGCCAGCAGCTTTTTCCAGGCTTTCGGCAATCAGCCCCAGCATTTT
TRBD2 | TRBJ2-5 | TRBV7-2 | - | CASSGGTSVYQETQYF | TGTGCCAGCAGCGGAGGGACTAGCGTGTACCAAGAGACCCAGTACTTC
TRBD2 | TRBJ2-1 | TRBV2 | few | CATKPASGSYNEQFF | TGTGCCACAAAGCCGGCTAGCGGTTCCTACAATGAGCAGTTCTTC
TRBD1 | TRBJ2-5 | TRBV29-1 | once | CSVPQGAGEETQYF | TGCAGCGTCCCACAGGGGGCGGGGGAAGAGACCCAGTACTTC
- | TRBJ1-1 | TRBV3-1/TRBV3-2 | - | CASSTQGNTEAFF | TGTGCCAGCAGCACCCAGGGGAACACTGAAGCTTTCTTT
- | TRBJ1-2 | TRBV19 | - | CSRQQDTF | TGTAGTAGGCAGCAGGACACCTTC
- | TRBJ2-3 | TRBV18 | few | CASSPSRGSGDTQYF | TGTGCCAGCTCACCCTCTAGGGGGAGCGGAGATACGCAGTATTTT
- | TRBJ1-5 | TRBV2 | - | CASSIPGNQPQHF | TGTGCCAGCAGTATCCCGGGAAATCAGCCCCAGCATTTT
TRBD1 | TRBJ2-5 | TRBV15 | - | CATSRGPGQGQETQYF | TGTGCCACCAGCAGGGGCCCGGGACAGGGGCAGGAGACCCAGTACTTC
- | TRBJ1-1 | TRBV30 | - | CAARVAGRGTEAFF | TGTGCCGCCCGAGTAGCCGGGCGGGGCACTGAAGCTTTCTTT
- | TRBJ1-1 | TRBV9 | once | CASSGKGEFRTEAFF | TGTGCCAGCAGCGGGAAAGGGGAATTCAGGACTGAAGCTTTCTTT
- | TRBJ1-1 | TRBV7-2 | - | CASSPRHRADTEAFF | TGTGCCAGCAGTCCAAGGCACAGGGCGGACACTGAAGCTTTCTTT
TRBD1 | TRBJ2-1 | TRBV5-1 | - | CASSPGQPYNEQFF | TGCGCCAGCAGCCCGGGACAGCCCTACAATGAGCAGTTCTTC
- | TRBJ1-2 | TRBV4-2 | - | CASSQEASGGLGGYTF | TGTGCCAGCAGCCAAGAGGCTTCGGGAGGGCTAGGGGGCTACACCTTC
TRBD2 | TRBJ2-5 | TRBV2 | - | CASSPGLAGAGETQYF | TGTGCCAGCAGCCCCGGACTAGCGGGAGCCGGAGAGACCCAGTACTTC